Below are 22 T cell receptor beta chains sequenced from a single sample in a study of cytomegalovirus exposure and HLA in healthy donors (dated by TCRdb to between 2016 and 2019). Receptor amplification or capture employed the immunoSEQ multiplex PCR assay. A mixture of 60 forward primers for TCR Vbeta segments and 13 reverse primers for TCR Jbeta segments was used in the multiplex PCR. As stored in TCRdb, this immuneACCESS dataset retains in-frame rearrangements with V and J assigned. A fraction of the clones does not appear; measured against another copy, unresolved V genes explain less than half of the discrepancy, and the remainder lacks a known reason. This sample is represented by 150,000 to 200,000 clones; more than 70% of them were singletons. Clones ranked in the top ten supply over 4.5% of the sample. Sequenced material: PBMCs. These receptors were obtained from a male donor in good health and CMV-seronegative.

The genes are TRBV9 and TRBJ1-2; 7 bases fit TRBD1. Per germline, CDR1 SGDLS and CDR2 YYNGEE. Unmatched junction bases numbered 6, after V lost 3 bases and J lost 7 bases. The CDR3 has 13 amino acids. The chain's CDR3 is CASSGDRVGGYTF. CDR3 nucleotide sequence: TGTGCCAGCAGCGGAGACAGGGTAGGTGGCTACACCTTC.

This chain uses TRBV10-1 with TRBJ2-7; 8 nucleotides align to TRBD1. This CDR3 is 16 amino acids long. The V gene's germline CDR1 is WNHNN and CDR2 SYGVQD (reference sequence). V lost 6 bases to trimming and J lost 4 bases; unmatched junction nucleotides: 14. In nucleotides, the CDR3 is TGCGCCAGCAGGCACCCGGGACAGGATTACCCTTACGAGCAGTACTTC. It yields the protein CASRHPGQDYPYEQYF.

The chain uses TRBV7-3 and TRBJ2-7, with TRBD2 matching 8 bases. V lost 5 bases, J lost 6 bases, and 9 bases stayed unmatched. The CDR3 is made up of 14 amino acids. The germline V gene has CDR1 SGHTA and CDR2 FQGTGA. CDR3 region: CASSDGGAGREQYF. The CDR3 DNA sequence: TGTGCCAGCAGCGACGGGGGGGCTGGTCGCGAGCAGTACTTC.

The chain carries TRBV5-1 and TRBJ2-2; 10 bases are a match to TRBD1. The CDR3 covers 14 residues. V shed 5 bases, J shed 7 bases, and the junction held 5 bases outside the gene matches. Germline loops: CDR1 SGHRS, CDR2 YFSETQ. CDR3 in amino acids: CASRTGGAGGELFF. The DNA for the CDR3 is TGCGCCAGCAGGACAGGGGGCGCGGGCGGGGAGCTGTTTTTT.

This clone was seen only once. In the same sample, other DNA sequences code for this CDR3. The V call is TRBV28, the J call TRBJ1-2; weak D call: TRBD1 (6 bases). V lost 4 bases, J lost 2 bases, and 8 bases lay in between. CDR1 and CDR2 from the germline V gene are MDHEN and SYDVKM. The CDR3 has 13 amino acids. The CDR3 sequence: CASSSRGNYGYTF. Here the CDR3 DNA reads TGTGCCAGCAGTTCCAGGGGAAACTATGGCTACACCTTC.

This clone showed up just a few times. The chain employs TRBV2 and TRBJ2-5; perhaps TRBD1 as D (7 bases). The CDR3 is made up of 14 amino acids. From germline, CDR1 is SNHLY and CDR2 FYNNEI. Trimming removed 4 bases from V and 4 bases from J, with 13 bases in between. The CDR3 is CASSVEGAGETQYF. In DNA form, the CDR3 reads TGTGCCAGCAGTGTGGAGGGGGCCGGAGAGACCCAGTACTTC.

The rearrangement joins TRBV7-3 to TRBJ2-3; D call uncertain. The CDR3 runs to 15 residues. The V and J ends lost 5 bases and 1 base respectively, with 13 bases between them. Germline CDR1 reads SGHTA; CDR2 reads FQGTGA. CDR3 sequence (DNA): TGTGCCAGCAGCCCCCTAGGAGCCGGCACAGATACGCAGTATTTT. Protein sequence: CASSPLGAGTDTQYF. The complete variable domain, with remaining parts taken from reference TRBV7-3 and TRBJ2-3, reads GAGVSQTPSNKVTEKGKYVELRCDPISGHTALYWYRQSLGQGPEFLIYFQGTGAADDSGLPNDRFFAVRPEGSVSTLKIQRTERGDSAVYLCASSPLGAGTDTQYFGPGTRLTVL.

The chain links TRBV7-2 to TRBJ1-5; 8 nucleotides agree with TRBD1. J gave up 7 bases and V 5 bases, and 7 bases lay outside the gene matches. CDR1 is SGHTA, CDR2 FQGNSA, per germline. The CDR3 contains 14 residues. The CDR3 DNA follows: TGTGCCAGCAGCAGAGACAGGGGCTTCCAGCCCCAGCATTTT. Its protein product is CASSRDRGFQPQHF.

This clone was detected only a few times. The chain joins TRBV6-1 to TRBJ2-1; D ambiguous. CDR1 and CDR2 from the germline V gene are MNHNS and SASEGT. Trimming removed 0 bases at V and 10 bases at J, with 10 bases between. The CDR3 runs 13 residues. The CDR3 loop reads CASSEALRQEQFF. CDR3 nucleotides: TGTGCCAGCAGTGAAGCGCTTCGTCAGGAGCAGTTCTTC.

The rearrangement uses TRBV6-1 and TRBJ2-1, with D possibly matching TRBD2 (6 bases). In germline, CDR1 is MNHNS, CDR2 SASEGT. The CDR3 loop spans 15 amino acids. V shed 9 bases and J shed 8 bases, with 23 bases lying between them. The CDR3 coding sequence is TGTGCCAGTGGAATGAGGACGGGACTGATGGATGAGCAGTTCTTC. Translated, it gives CASGMRTGLMDEQFF.

The chain has TRBV10-3 and TRBJ2-3; 7 positions match TRBD1. CDR1 ENHRY and CDR2 SYGVKD come from the germline V gene. Trimming cost V 5 bases and J 0 bases; bases outside gene matches: 2. The CDR3 extends over 14 amino acids. CDR3 loop: CAISQTGSTDTQYF. The CDR3 DNA follows: TGTGCCATCAGTCAGACAGGGAGCACAGATACGCAGTATTTT.

This sequence joins TRBV6-5 and TRBJ2-7, with D perhaps matching TRBD2 (6 bases). The CDR3 runs to 11 residues. CDR1 MNHEY and CDR2 SVGAGI come from the germline V gene. V was trimmed by 8 bases and J by 7 bases, leaving 12 bases between them. The DNA for the CDR3 is TGTGCCAGCGTCAATCGGGGGGAGCAGTACTTC. Translation gives CASVNRGEQYF.

This clone was seen more than once but under ten times. The J gene is TRBJ2-5, the V gene TRBV28; 10 bases line up with TRBD2. Trimming cost V 3 bases and J 4 bases; bases outside gene matches: 5. Per the germline V gene, CDR1 is MDHEN and CDR2 is SYDVKM. This CDR3 has 15 residues. CDR3 coding DNA: TGTGCCAGCAGTTTGGCTAGCGGGAGAGGAGAGACCCAGTACTTC. It translates to CASSLASGRGETQYF.

The chain joins TRBV9 to TRBJ2-7, with D tentatively TRBD1 (5 bases). This CDR3 is 14 amino acids long. Trimming cost V 3 bases and J 2 bases, with 12 bases left between them. The germline CDR1 and CDR2 sequences are SGDLS and YYNGEE. CDR3 amino acids: CASSADSYTYEQYF. The CDR3 DNA reads TGTGCCAGCAGCGCAGACAGCTACACCTACGAGCAGTACTTC.

The chain recombines TRBV18 with TRBJ1-5, with unresolved D. Germline CDR1 and CDR2: KGHSH and LQKENI. Trimming took off 6 bases at V and 7 bases at J, with 13 bases between the two ends. The CDR3 covers 13 residues. The CDR3 loop is CASSTLTTQPQHF. CDR3 in DNA: TGTGCCAGCTCCACCCTTACTACGCAGCCCCAGCATTTT.

The chain combines TRBV12-5 with TRBJ2-5; TRBD1 aligns across 7 bases. With the DNA end fitting TRBJ2-7 better, the J assignment may be wrong. This CDR3 has 15 residues. Germline V gene sequence: CDR1 LGHNT, CDR2 FRNRAP. DNA for the CDR3: TGTGCTAGTGCCAGGCGAAGGCAGGGGGCCTACGAGCAGTACTTC. Translation gives CASARRRQGAYEQYF.

The rearrangement uses TRBV19 and TRBJ2-5, with 7 bases lining up with TRBD2. The CDR3 totals 12 residues. Per germline, CDR1 LNHDA and CDR2 SQIVND (reference sequence). Unmatched junction bases numbered 1, after V lost 7 bases and J lost 2 bases. DNA for the CDR3: TGTGCCAGTAAAGCGGGGCAAGAGACCCAGTACTTC. Amino acid sequence: CASKAGQETQYF.

The genes are TRBV5-8 and TRBJ2-2, with a possible D match to TRBD2 (5 bases). The V end lost 0 bases, the J end lost 5 bases, and 14 bases lay between the germline ends. There are 16 residues in the CDR3. The germline V gene has CDR1 SGHTS and CDR2 YDEGEE. The CDR3 sequence: CASSLVASSRTGELFF. For the CDR3, the DNA is TGTGCCAGCAGCTTGGTAGCGAGTTCTCGAACCGGGGAGCTGTTTTTT.

The chain links TRBV5-1 to TRBJ1-2; 9 bases agree with TRBD1. The CDR3 consists of 15 residues. V was pared by 6 bases and J by 6 bases, with 12 bases of the junction left unmatched. Germline-derived CDR1 and CDR2 are SGHRS and YFSETQ. The CDR3 DNA follows: TGCGCCAGCATCATCAACCCGACAGGGGGGAATGGCTACACCTTC. Translating it yields CASIINPTGGNGYTF.

The V gene is TRBV7-2, the J gene TRBJ1-2; D uncertain. The CDR3 runs to 13 residues. The V gene's germline CDR1 is SGHTA and CDR2 FQGNSA. The V gene lost 1 base and the J gene lost 4 bases, with 7 bases spanning the gap. The CDR3 region is CASSLGGFYGYTF. Here the CDR3 DNA reads TGTGCCAGCAGCTTAGGAGGGTTCTATGGCTACACCTTC.

The chain employs TRBV5-4 and TRBJ2-6, with a possible D match to TRBD1 (6 bases). This CDR3 is 17 amino acids long. CDR1 and CDR2 from the germline V gene are SGHNT and YYREEE (reference sequence). V dropped 4 bases and J dropped 0 bases, with 14 bases sitting between them. The CDR3 bases are TGTGCCAGCAGCCACCAGCGGACAGTCTCTGGGGCCAACGTCCTGACTTTC. Encoded protein: CASSHQRTVSGANVLTF.

In this sample, this clone turned up a few times. The rearrangement uses TRBV5-6 and TRBJ1-4, with TRBD1 matching 7 bases. Germline V lookup: CDR1 SGHDT, CDR2 YYEEEE. The trim removed 3 bases at V and 6 bases at J, leaving 2 bases unmatched. The CDR3 is 13 amino acids. The CDR3 DNA reads TGTGCCAGCAGCTCAACAGGGGATGAAAAACTGTTTTTT. It translates to CASSSTGDEKLFF. Complete variable domain (other parts from reference TRBV5-6 and TRBJ1-4): DAGVTQSPTHLIKTRGQQVTLRCSPKSGHDTVSWYQQALGQGPQFIFQYYEEEERQRGNFPDRFSGHQFPNYSSELNVNALLLGDSALYLCASSSTGDEKLFFGSGTQLSVL.